The sequence of this T cell receptor beta chain was determined in a study of blood T cell repertoires in COVID-19. The wider study: From the United States, Italy and Spain came samples of acute and convalescent COVID-19. In each case, the material was cDNA or gDNA derived from T cells, B-cell-depleted T cells, or PBMCs.

The ends were cut back, 3 bases at V and 4 bases at J, with 12 bases in the middle. From germline, CDR1 is MNHEY and CDR2 SMNVEV (reference sequence). This CDR3 has 14 amino acids. Authors' methods: By means of reference gene primer amplification, nucleated cell counts were estimated. TCRdb's copy holds only in-frame clones and misses some; the assay was immunoSEQ multiplex PCR. V and J calls and clone size follow that table, whereas D and trimming were derived from the DNA. This sample has about 76,000 clones, with roughly 80% found just once. Sequenced input: peripheral blood. The chain joins TRBV27 to TRBJ2-5; TRBD1 might be the D (6 bases). The TCR originated in a woman between 55 and 75 years old with acute or convalescent COVID-19. Here the CDR3 DNA reads TGTGCCAGCAGTTTTCGCCAGGGGAGAGAGACCCAGTACTTC. This translates into CASSFRQGRETQYF.